This TCR beta chain emerged from a study of control samples from healthy donors and cancer patients. Profiling relied on immunoSEQ multiplex PCR, and the TCRdb table lists in-frame clones only, not all of them. The top ten hold almost 40% of the sample, which has about 46,000 clones, 88% seen once. Trimming removed 3 bases from V and 6 bases from J; junction bases left unmatched: 2. Germline CDR1 reads ENHRY; CDR2 reads SYGVKD. The CDR3 is 13 amino acids. The rearrangement uses TRBV10-3 and TRBJ1-5; TRBD1 matches at 7 bases. The sample consisted of PBMCs. The clonotype was recovered from a man aged 50-60 years with head and neck cancer. The CDR3 region is CAISDAGGQPQHF. The CDR3 DNA reads as TGTGCCATCAGTGACGCAGGGGGTCAGCCCCAGCATTTT.